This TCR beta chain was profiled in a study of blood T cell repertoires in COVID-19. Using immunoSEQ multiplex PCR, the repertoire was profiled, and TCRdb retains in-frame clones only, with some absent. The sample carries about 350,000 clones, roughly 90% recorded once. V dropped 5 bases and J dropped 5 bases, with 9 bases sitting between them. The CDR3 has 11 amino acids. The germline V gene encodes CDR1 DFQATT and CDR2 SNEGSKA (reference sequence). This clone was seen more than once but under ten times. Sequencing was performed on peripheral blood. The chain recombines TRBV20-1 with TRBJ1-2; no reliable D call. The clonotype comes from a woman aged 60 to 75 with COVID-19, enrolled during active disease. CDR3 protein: CSAYVTYGYTF. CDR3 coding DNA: TGCAGTGCTTATGTAACTTATGGCTACACCTTC.